The T cell receptor (beta chain) under discussion was sequenced for a study of follicular helper T cells after annual influenza vaccination. Germline loops: CDR1 SNHLY, CDR2 FYNNEI. The V end lost 4 bases, the J end lost 0 bases, and 15 bases lay between the germline ends. This CDR3 comprises 16 residues. TCRdb keeps only in-frame clones here, not all; method: immunoSEQ multiplex PCR. The profile shows 2,000 to 2,500 clones, 83% of them singletons. This sample's time point: 2015-2016 season, pre-vaccination. The V gene is TRBV2, the J gene TRBJ2-5; no definite D call. The sample here was CXCR5+ CD38- circulating T follicular helper cells from blood, taken on the day of influenza vaccination. The sample's subset: circulating Tfh, non-naive CD4+CXCR5+PD-1+ (ICOS+CD38+ or ICOS-CD38-). The TCR sequence derives from an adult who received the influenza vaccine. As DNA, the CDR3 is TGTGCCAGCAGTGGGAGTTCGCTTGGGTACCAAGAGACCCAGTACTTC. It specifies CASSGSSLGYQETQYF.